Described below is a single TCR beta chain sequence and its context. The antigen is not known. The sample is drawn from a study of T cell responses to AZD1222 COVID-19 vaccine. Findings and caveats of the study: Following two doses of AZD1222, Spike-specific TCR breadth and depth rose. Spike-spanning, vaccine-associated CD4 TCRs were dominant at 160-218 and 743-854. Among the donors, most were white British and more were female, and clonal diversity was possibly underestimated.

The CDR3 extends over 17 amino acids. V trimming: 5 bases; J trimming: 7 bases; junction bases outside the gene matches: 10. Germline CDR1 MDHEN, CDR2 SYDVKM. Using immunoSEQ multiplex PCR, the repertoire was profiled, and TCRdb retains in-frame clones only, with some absent. The table records fewer than 120,000 clones, nearly 90% of them present only once. The rearrangement uses TRBV28 and TRBJ2-2; 13 nucleotides align to TRBD2. The sample was peripheral blood, taken on day 0 of AZD1222 vaccination. The clonotype was recovered from an adult in good health. CDR3 sequence: CASSRQLAGGPGGELFF. DNA of the CDR3: TGTGCCAGCAGTCGCCAACTAGCGGGAGGGCCCGGCGGGGAGCTGTTTTTT.